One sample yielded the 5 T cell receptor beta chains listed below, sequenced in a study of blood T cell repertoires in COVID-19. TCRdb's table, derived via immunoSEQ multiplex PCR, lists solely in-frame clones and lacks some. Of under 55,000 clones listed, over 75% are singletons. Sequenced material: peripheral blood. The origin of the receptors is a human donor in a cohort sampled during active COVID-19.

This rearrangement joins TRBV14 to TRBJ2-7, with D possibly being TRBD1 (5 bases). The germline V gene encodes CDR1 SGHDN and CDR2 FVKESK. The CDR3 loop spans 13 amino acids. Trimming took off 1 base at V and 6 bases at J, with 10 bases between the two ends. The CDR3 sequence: CASSQGQGSEQYF. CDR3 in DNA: TGTGCCAGCAGCCAAGGGCAGGGAAGCGAGCAGTACTTC.

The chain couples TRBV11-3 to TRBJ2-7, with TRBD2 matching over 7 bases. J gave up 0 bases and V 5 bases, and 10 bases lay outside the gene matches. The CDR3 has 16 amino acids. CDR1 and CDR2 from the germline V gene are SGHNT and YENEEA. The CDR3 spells CASSRDQGLSSYEQYF. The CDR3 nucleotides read TGTGCCAGCAGCCGGGACCAGGGACTAAGCTCCTACGAGCAGTACTTC.

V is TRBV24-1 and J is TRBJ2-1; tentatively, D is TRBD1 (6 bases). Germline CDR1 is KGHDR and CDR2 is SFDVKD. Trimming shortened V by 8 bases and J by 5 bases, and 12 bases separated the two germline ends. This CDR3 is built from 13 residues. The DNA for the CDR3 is TGTGCCACCACAGGGACAAGTCACAATGAGCAGTTCTTC. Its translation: CATTGTSHNEQFF.

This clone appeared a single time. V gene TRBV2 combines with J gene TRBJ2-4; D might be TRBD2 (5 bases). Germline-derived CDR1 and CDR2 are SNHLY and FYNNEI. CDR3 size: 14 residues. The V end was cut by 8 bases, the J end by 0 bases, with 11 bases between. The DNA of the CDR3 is TGTGCCAGCTGCTCCGGACTAGCCAAAAACATTCAGTACTTC. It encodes CASCSGLAKNIQYF.

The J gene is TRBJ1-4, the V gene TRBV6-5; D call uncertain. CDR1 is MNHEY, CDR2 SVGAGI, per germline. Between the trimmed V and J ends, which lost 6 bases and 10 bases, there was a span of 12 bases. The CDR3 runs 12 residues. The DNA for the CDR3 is TGTGCCAGCAGAGCAACTAGTGGAAAACTGTTTTTT. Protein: CASRATSGKLFF.